Each of the 32 T cell receptor beta chains below was sequenced from the same sample in a study of CD8+ T cells in alopecia areata. Documented treatment: oral pan-JAK inhibitor, 5-10 mg twice daily. RNA extraction was followed by reverse transcription into cDNA, which acted as the sequencing template. Clones were sequenced by immunoSEQ multiplex PCR, and TCRdb holds only the in-frame ones, with some missing. The sample yields some 130,000 clones, 54% seen once. Sequenced here: CD8+ T cells sorted from blood, sampled at week 4, from a patient treated with tofacitinib. The receptors come from a human donor with alopecia areata.

V and J are TRBV7-9 and TRBJ1-2, with D possibly being TRBD1 (6 bases). This CDR3 has 12 residues. Germline-derived CDR1 and CDR2 are SEHNR and FQNEAQ (reference sequence). V was shortened by 5 bases and J by 7 bases, with 11 bases between the two germline ends. The CDR3 DNA reads as TGTGCCAGCAGCCCTAGACAGGCTGGCTACACCTTC. Its translation: CASSPRQAGYTF.

This clone was observed a handful of times. The gene calls are TRBV27 and TRBJ2-2, with D possibly TRBD2 on 6 matching bases. The V gene lost 1 base and the J gene lost 0 bases, with 9 bases spanning the gap. Looked up from germline, CDR1 is MNHEY and CDR2 is SMNVEV (reference sequence). This CDR3 contains 16 residues. CDR3 sequence (DNA): TGTGCCAGCAGTTTATATGCGGGGTCGAACACCGGGGAGCTGTTTTTT. It codes for CASSLYAGSNTGELFF.

The V call is TRBV15, the J call TRBJ1-1, with 7 bases matching TRBD1. Germline V gives CDR1 LNHNV, CDR2 YYDKDF (reference sequence). V shed 0 bases, J shed 0 bases, and the junction held 7 bases outside the gene matches. The CDR3 consists of 17 residues. The CDR3 loop reads CATSRDKRTGLNTEAFF. In DNA form, the CDR3 reads TGTGCCACCAGCAGAGACAAAAGGACAGGCCTGAACACTGAAGCTTTCTTT. The variable domain in full, completed from reference TRBV15 and TRBJ1-1, reads DAMVIQNPRYQVTQFGKPVTLSCSQTLNHNVMYWYQQKSSQAPKLLFHYYDKDFNNEADTPDNFQSRRPNTSFCFLDIRSPGLGDTAMYLCATSRDKRTGLNTEAFFGQGTRLTVV.

This rearrangement joins TRBV30 to TRBJ1-1; D unclear. CDR3 length: 13 residues. CDR1 and CDR2 (germline): GTSNPN, SVGIG (reference sequence). With 0 bases removed from V and 5 bases from J, the gap between germline ends came to 10 bases. CDR3 protein: CAWSVSQRTEAFF. The CDR3 DNA reads as TGTGCCTGGAGTGTGTCCCAGAGGACTGAAGCTTTCTTT.

The chain recombines TRBV5-1 with TRBJ2-3, with 10 bases matching TRBD2. CDR1 and CDR2 from the germline V gene are SGHRS and YFSETQ. V shed 0 bases and J 5 bases; nucleotides not matched to a gene: 6. The CDR3 runs to 16 residues. CDR3 amino acids: CASSLGGSGGRDTQYF. For the CDR3, the DNA is TGCGCCAGCAGCTTGGGTGGTAGCGGGGGGCGAGATACGCAGTATTTT.

The rearrangement links TRBV9 to TRBJ2-7; no firm D call. This CDR3 is 14 amino acids long. V shed 0 bases and J shed 4 bases, with 11 bases lying between them. In germline, CDR1 is SGDLS, CDR2 YYNGEE. The CDR3 DNA reads TGTGCCAGCAGCGTAGGCCAGTCAGCGTACGAGCAGTACTTC. Residues: CASSVGQSAYEQYF. Using reference TRBV9 and TRBJ2-7 for the parts outside the CDR3, the full variable domain is DSGVTQTPKHLITATGQRVTLRCSPRSGDLSVYWYQQSLDQGLQFLIQYYNGEERAKGNILERFSAQQFPDLHSELNLSSLELGDSALYFCASSVGQSAYEQYFGPGTRLTVT.

The V and J genes are TRBV5-6 and TRBJ2-7, with D possibly TRBD2 on 6 matching bases. Trimming removed 2 bases from V and 3 bases from J, with 12 bases in between. CDR3 length equals 14 residues. The germline CDR1 and CDR2 sequences are SGHDT and YYEEEE. The CDR3 protein is CASSLSTGVYEQYF. The CDR3 DNA sequence: TGTGCCAGCAGCTTAAGTACGGGGGTCTACGAGCAGTACTTC.

This clone was seen a few times. The rearrangement joins TRBV7-9 to TRBJ1-1, with 7 bases identical to TRBD1. The V and J ends lost 7 bases and 2 bases, in that order; junction bases with no gene match: 10. This CDR3 is 15 amino acids long. CDR1 is SEHNR, CDR2 FQNEAQ, per germline (reference sequence). In DNA, the CDR3 is TGTGCCAGCACCGCGGACAGGACTCTAAACACTGAAGCTTTCTTT. Amino acid sequence: CASTADRTLNTEAFF.

The chain couples TRBV10-1 to TRBJ2-1; tentative D call: TRBD2 (5 bases). The CDR3 length is 16 residues. Germline CDR1 is WNHNN and CDR2 is SYGVQD (reference sequence). The V end lost 4 bases, the J end lost 9 bases, and 22 bases lay between the germline ends. Here the CDR3 DNA reads TGCGCCAGCAGTGTGGACGGGGAAGAGGCGATGGGTGAGCAGTTCTTC. It yields the protein CASSVDGEEAMGEQFF.

The chain couples TRBV4-1 to TRBJ2-7; TRBD2 aligns across 7 bases. The CDR3 is made up of 15 amino acids. J was trimmed by 0 bases and V by 7 bases; bases with no gene match: 9. In germline, CDR1 is MGHRA, CDR2 YSYEKL. This chain's CDR3 is CASKAGQETSYEQYF. The CDR3 nucleotides read TGCGCCAGCAAAGCGGGGCAGGAAACCTCCTACGAGCAGTACTTC.

The J gene is TRBJ1-2, the V gene TRBV25-1, with D tentatively TRBD1 (6 bases). Per the germline V gene, CDR1 is MGHDK and CDR2 is SYGVNS. V was pared by 5 bases and J by 8 bases, with 12 bases between. The length of the CDR3 is 12 residues. CDR3: CASSTGWSGYTF. In nucleotides, the CDR3 is TGTGCCAGCAGTACAGGGTGGAGCGGCTACACCTTC.

CDR3 amino acids: CASSLFPGGGNQPQHF. CDR3 coding DNA: TGTGCCAGCAGTTTGTTTCCAGGAGGTGGCAATCAGCCCCAGCATTTT. The chain uses TRBV27 and TRBJ1-5, with D uncertain. This CDR3 is built from 16 residues. The germline V gene encodes CDR1 MNHEY and CDR2 SMNVEV (reference sequence). V was clipped by 3 bases and J by 2 bases, with 14 bases between them.

Only a few counts were recorded for this clone. The chain joins TRBV11-2 to TRBJ2-1; D call uncertain. From germline, CDR1 is SGHAT and CDR2 FQNNGV. The CDR3 is made up of 15 amino acids. V lost 5 bases and J 5 bases, leaving 16 bases between the germline ends. As DNA, the CDR3 is TGTGCCAGCAGCCCCACACCGGGTGGGAACAATGAGCAGTTCTTC. Residues: CASSPTPGGNNEQFF.

This chain links TRBV15 with TRBJ2-1, with a weak D call TRBD1 (5 bases). Trimming took 5 bases from V and 4 from J, leaving 15 bases between them. This CDR3 has 15 amino acids. In germline, CDR1 is LNHNV, CDR2 YYDKDF (reference sequence). CDR3 bases: TGTGCCACCAGCGACTGGCAGGGCCTTTACAATGAGCAGTTCTTC. Translated: CATSDWQGLYNEQFF.

This clone was counted a few times. The chain uses TRBV30 and TRBJ2-1; TRBD2 matches 11 bases. Unmatched junction bases numbered 6, after V lost 7 bases and J lost 4 bases. CDR1 and CDR2 (germline): GTSNPN, SVGIG (reference sequence). The CDR3 consists of 14 residues. In nucleotides, the CDR3 is TGTGCCTCCTTCGGACTAGCGGGTTACAATGAGCAGTTCTTC. Its translation: CASFGLAGYNEQFF.

The chain couples TRBV25-1 to TRBJ1-1; TRBD1 matches 9 bases. The trim removed 7 bases at V and 3 bases at J, leaving 12 bases unmatched. Germline V gene lookup returns CDR1 MGHDK and CDR2 SYGVNS. This CDR3 is 16 amino acids long. In DNA, the CDR3 is TGTGCCAGCACCGAGGGGGACAGGGTATTTGACACTGAAGCTTTCTTT. Amino acid sequence: CASTEGDRVFDTEAFF.

J is TRBJ2-7 and V is TRBV29-1; TRBD1 matches at 8 bases. The CDR3 sequence is 12 residues long. J lost 7 bases, V lost 5 bases, and 7 bases had no gene match. Germline V gene data show CDR1 as SQVTM and CDR2 as ANQGSEA. The CDR3: CSVQQTGEEQYF. CDR3 in DNA: TGCAGCGTTCAACAGACAGGGGAGGAGCAGTACTTC.

This clone came up a few times. J is TRBJ1-4 and V is TRBV7-9, with 8 bases matching TRBD1. The CDR3 consists of 14 residues. Unmatched junction bases numbered 1, after V lost 3 bases and J lost 4 bases. Per germline, CDR1 SEHNR and CDR2 FQNEAQ (reference sequence). As DNA, the CDR3 is TGTGCCAGCAGCTTCGACAGGGGTAATGAAAAACTGTTTTTT. This encodes CASSFDRGNEKLFF.

The rearrangement uses TRBV10-3 and TRBJ2-7; TRBD2 matches at 12 bases. The CDR3 covers 17 residues. Per germline, CDR1 ENHRY and CDR2 SYGVKD. V shed 0 bases and J 3 bases; nucleotides not matched to a gene: 6. The CDR3 loop reads CAISESATTSGSYEQYF. The CDR3 nucleotides are TGTGCCATCAGTGAGTCGGCTACGACTAGCGGGAGCTACGAGCAGTACTTC.

The V and J genes are TRBV5-1 and TRBJ2-1; possible D gene TRBD2, 6 bases. The ends were cut back, 9 bases at V and 6 bases at J, with 19 bases in the middle. In germline, CDR1 is SGHRS, CDR2 YFSETQ. The CDR3 is made up of 14 amino acids. The CDR3, as DNA: TGCGCCACCCAGGGAGGAGCCACCTCCAATGAGCAGTTCTTC. It codes for CATQGGATSNEQFF.

This rearrangement joins TRBV30 to TRBJ1-1; D ambiguous. The CDR3 consists of 15 residues. Looked up from germline, CDR1 is GTSNPN and CDR2 is SVGIG (reference sequence). V lost 0 bases and J lost 0, with 11 bases in between. The CDR3 region is CAWSVSPSMNTEAFF. The CDR3 DNA reads as TGTGCCTGGAGTGTCTCTCCCTCCATGAACACTGAAGCTTTCTTT.

In this sample, this clone turned up once. The chain recombines TRBV27 with TRBJ2-1, with a possible D match to TRBD1 (5 bases). Germline CDR1 is MNHEY and CDR2 is SMNVEV (reference sequence). Trimming removed 6 bases from V and 5 bases from J, with 17 bases in between. The CDR3 has 15 residues. The CDR3 here is CASSTQGSPNNEQFF. The CDR3 DNA sequence: TGTGCCAGCAGCACTCAGGGCTCTCCTAACAATGAGCAGTTCTTC.

The chain carries TRBV30 and TRBJ2-2; 8 bases line up with TRBD1. This CDR3 is built from 15 residues. J was trimmed by 3 bases and V by 3 bases; bases with no gene match: 6. Germline V gene sequence: CDR1 GTSNPN, CDR2 SVGIG (reference sequence). DNA of the CDR3: TGTGCCTGGAGGATGCAGGGGGCTTACACCGGGGAGCTGTTTTTT. Protein: CAWRMQGAYTGELFF.

The chain joins TRBV7-9 to TRBJ1-5; D may be TRBD1 (5 bases). Per the germline V gene, CDR1 is SEHNR and CDR2 is FQNEAQ (reference sequence). The V end was cut by 5 bases, the J end by 8 bases, with 19 bases between. This CDR3 contains 15 residues. The CDR3 sequence is CASSPKGRVLEPQHF. The CDR3 nucleotides are TGTGCCAGCAGCCCAAAGGGGAGAGTCTTAGAGCCCCAGCATTTT.

V is TRBV9 and J is TRBJ1-6; D not certain. CDR3 length equals 12 residues. Germline V lookup: CDR1 SGDLS, CDR2 YYNGEE. Trimming pared 0 bases from V and 8 bases from J, leaving 3 bases between. CDR3 amino acids: CASSVGDSPLHF. Here the CDR3 DNA reads TGTGCCAGCAGCGTAGGGGATTCACCCCTCCACTTT.

The rearrangement links TRBV25-1 to TRBJ2-3, with D uncertain. V lost 4 bases, J lost 4 bases, and 0 bases lay in between. The germline V gene has CDR1 MGHDK and CDR2 SYGVNS. This CDR3 region has 10 residues. In DNA form, the CDR3 reads TGTGCCAGCAGTGCAGATACGCAGTATTTT. As protein: CASSADTQYF.

This clone showed up just once. J is TRBJ1-1 and V is TRBV11-2; no definite D call. Trimming removed 5 bases at V and 0 bases at J, with 16 bases between. Per the germline V gene, CDR1 is SGHAT and CDR2 is FQNNGV. There are 16 residues in the CDR3. In DNA, the CDR3 is TGTGCCAGCAGCCCGGCCCGTGTTTTGGTGAACACTGAAGCTTTCTTT. Translated, it gives CASSPARVLVNTEAFF.

Only a few counts were recorded for this clone. J is TRBJ1-5 and V is TRBV4-3; a possible D gene is TRBD1 (6 bases). V lost 4 bases, J lost 4 bases, and 14 bases lay in between. Germline CDR1 and CDR2: LGHNA and YSLEER. CDR3 size: 15 residues. The CDR3 spells CASSLGTLGNQPQHF. The CDR3 nucleotides are TGCGCCAGCAGCCTCGGGACACTAGGGAATCAGCCCCAGCATTTT.

This clone has more than one count but fewer than ten. The chain employs TRBV7-9 and TRBJ1-4; weak D call: TRBD1 (6 bases). The ends were cut back, 3 bases at V and 8 bases at J, with 13 bases in the middle. Germline V gene sequence: CDR1 SEHNR, CDR2 FQNEAQ (reference sequence). The CDR3 contains 14 residues. CDR3 DNA sequence: TGTGCCAGCAGCTTGGCAGGGGTGGGGGAAAAACTGTTTTTT. Protein product: CASSLAGVGEKLFF. Full variable domain (missing parts from reference TRBV7-9 and TRBJ1-4): DTGVSQNPRHKITKRGQNVTFRCDPISEHNRLYWYRQTLGQGPEFLTYFQNEAQLEKSRLLSDRFSAERPKGSFSTLEIQRTEQGDSAMYLCASSLAGVGEKLFFGSGTQLSVL.

The V gene is TRBV27, the J gene TRBJ1-6; a weak D match, TRBD1 (6 bases). This CDR3 region has 14 residues. The germline CDR1 and CDR2 sequences are MNHEY and SMNVEV (reference sequence). V was shortened by 3 bases and J by 9 bases, with 12 bases between the two germline ends. CDR3 loop: CASSFTGFGSPLHF. CDR3 in DNA: TGTGCCAGCAGTTTCACAGGGTTCGGTTCACCCCTCCACTTT.

V usage is TRBV5-8 and J usage is TRBJ2-7, with 8 bases aligning to TRBD1. The CDR3 length is 15 residues. Germline V gene lookup returns CDR1 SGHTS and CDR2 YDEGEE. After removal of 7 bases from V and 1 base from J, the junction contained 10 bases not matched to a gene. The CDR3 nucleotides read TGTGCCAGCGACCTCTTGGACAGGGCATCCTACGAGCAGTACTTC. It specifies CASDLLDRASYEQYF.

The chain joins TRBV30 to TRBJ1-5; no clear D. Looked up from germline, CDR1 is GTSNPN and CDR2 is SVGIG (reference sequence). With 0 bases removed from V and 4 bases from J, the gap between germline ends came to 10 bases. The CDR3 totals 14 residues. Here the CDR3 DNA reads TGTGCCTGGAGTGTATCAGCGGGGAATCAGCCCCAGCATTTT. This encodes CAWSVSAGNQPQHF.